The 27 T cell receptor beta chains below were found in one sample sequenced in a study of cytomegalovirus exposure and HLA in healthy donors (dated by TCRdb to the late 2010s). The method was the immunoSEQ multiplex PCR assay. A mixture of 60 forward primers for TCR Vbeta segments and 13 reverse primers for TCR Jbeta segments was used in the multiplex PCR. Imported from immuneACCESS, the table was reduced by TCRdb to in-frame sequences with V and J called. These copies leave out some clones; in studies compared against another copy, an unresolved V gene accounts for under half, and the cause of the remainder is not known. This sample holds some 190,000 clones; 74% were observed only once. 3% to 3.5% of the sample comes from the top ten. Sample: PBMCs. The receptors derive from a woman aged 30 to 39 in good health and CMV-seropositive.

V gene TRBV4-1 combines with J gene TRBJ2-7; D may be TRBD2 (6 bases). CDR3 size: 14 residues. Trimming took off 3 bases at V and 5 bases at J, with 14 bases between the two ends. Germline V gene data show CDR1 as MGHRA and CDR2 as YSYEKL. The CDR3, as DNA: TGCGCCAGCAGCCAGGAGGGTACCACAAACGAGCAGTACTTC. Encoded protein: CASSQEGTTNEQYF.

This clone has just a few counts. The chain employs TRBV4-1 and TRBJ2-3, with 15 bases lining up with TRBD2. The germline gives CDR1 MGHRA, CDR2 YSYEKL. This CDR3 spans 19 amino acids. V lost 4 bases to trimming and J lost 0 bases; unmatched junction nucleotides: 8. The CDR3 region has the DNA TGCGCCAGCAGCCTTTCCGGACTAGCGGGAGGGGCTAGCACAGATACGCAGTATTTT. Protein sequence: CASSLSGLAGGASTDTQYF.

This chain connects TRBV28 to TRBJ2-4; 7 bases line up with TRBD2. Germline-derived CDR1 and CDR2 are MDHEN and SYDVKM. The J segment lost 1 base and the V segment lost 4 bases, leaving 22 bases of the junction unmatched. The CDR3 extends over 21 amino acids. The CDR3 loop reads CASSYPGTINASIWAKNIQYF. For the CDR3, the DNA is TGTGCCAGCAGTTATCCCGGGACTATAAACGCCTCTATATGGGCCAAAAACATTCAGTACTTC.

The V gene is TRBV27, the J gene TRBJ2-7; TRBD1 agrees at 9 bases. Germline CDR1 MNHEY, CDR2 SMNVEV (reference sequence). The CDR3 has 14 residues. J lost 8 bases, V lost 5 bases, and 10 bases had no gene match. The CDR3 region is CASSPGTGLRQQYF. The DNA for the CDR3 is TGTGCCAGCAGTCCCGGGACAGGGTTGCGACAGCAGTACTTC.

Remarks on this clone: The sample holds other DNA sequences that translate to the same CDR3. V is TRBV5-4 and J is TRBJ2-3; 10 bases are shared with TRBD2. This CDR3 is built from 16 residues. Looked up from germline, CDR1 is SGHNT and CDR2 is YYREEE (reference sequence). V shed 5 bases and J 5 bases; nucleotides not matched to a gene: 11. The CDR3: CASSPALAGVGDTQYF. CDR3 DNA sequence: TGTGCCAGCAGTCCCGCCCTAGCGGGAGTTGGAGATACGCAGTATTTT.

The chain uses TRBV2 and TRBJ1-1, with 7 bases identical to TRBD1. The germline gives CDR1 SNHLY, CDR2 FYNNEI. The CDR3 totals 14 residues. J gave up 4 bases and V 6 bases, and 8 bases lay outside the gene matches. CDR3 nucleotides: TGTGCCAGCAGATCCGGGACAGTCAGCACTGAAGCTTTCTTT. As protein: CASRSGTVSTEAFF.

With respect to this clone: At one end, the junction sequence differs from germline, possibly due to a read error. Other nucleotide sequences from this sample produce the same CDR3. The chain has TRBV4-1 and TRBJ2-7; TRBD2 is a possible D gene (5 bases). The CDR3 has 16 residues. Germline V lookup: CDR1 MGHRA, CDR2 YSYEKL. CDR3 region: CASSQPSGRGSYEQYF. CDR3 bases: TGCGCCAGCAGCCAACCAAGCGGTAGAGGGTCCTACGAGCAGTACTTT.

V gene TRBV5-4 combines with J gene TRBJ2-3; no reliable D call. Per germline, CDR1 SGHNT and CDR2 YYREEE (reference sequence). CDR3 length: 13 amino acids. Trimming pared 4 bases from V and 5 bases from J, leaving 11 bases between. The CDR3 protein is CASSLPVKDTQYF. The CDR3, as DNA: TGTGCCAGCAGCCTTCCCGTTAAAGATACGCAGTATTTT.

The rearrangement joins TRBV7-9 to TRBJ2-4; 9 nucleotides line up with TRBD1. With V trimmed by 5 bases and J by 6 bases, 8 bases remained unmatched. Per germline, CDR1 SEHNR and CDR2 FQNEAQ (reference sequence). There are 15 residues in the CDR3. CDR3 nucleotides: TGTGCCAGCAGCCCAGAGGGACAGGGAAGAAACATTCAGTACTTC. It is translated as CASSPEGQGRNIQYF.

This clone was detected a few times. Different DNA sequences within this sample yield the same CDR3. The CDR3 coding sequence is TGTGCCAGCAGCGAGGGACTAGCGGGATACGAGCAGTACTTC. It encodes CASSEGLAGYEQYF. The rearrangement uses TRBV28 and TRBJ2-7; 13 nucleotides align to TRBD2. This CDR3 is built from 14 residues. V was clipped by 6 bases and J by 4 bases; unmatched bases: 3. The germline V gene has CDR1 MDHEN and CDR2 SYDVKM.

V usage is TRBV28 and J usage is TRBJ2-3, with TRBD2 identical over 7 bases. The CDR3 is 14 amino acids. With 5 bases clipped from V and 0 bases from J, the junction kept 2 bases outside the gene matches. Germline assignment: CDR1 MDHEN and CDR2 SYDVKM. The CDR3 region is CASSTSASTDTQYF. Written as DNA, the CDR3 is TGTGCCAGCAGTACTAGCGCTAGCACAGATACGCAGTATTTT.

The CDR3 coding sequence is TGTGCCATCAGTGGTATAGCAACAGATACGCAGTATTTT. Its translation: CAISGIATDTQYF. The rearrangement uses TRBV10-3 and TRBJ2-3, with D unresolved. Germline V gene data show CDR1 as ENHRY and CDR2 as SYGVKD. This CDR3 is built from 13 residues. V lost 4 bases and J lost 3, with 8 bases in between.

The gene calls are TRBV6-5 and TRBJ2-5; possibly TRBD2 for D (6 bases). From germline, CDR1 is MNHEY and CDR2 SVGAGI. The CDR3 totals 14 residues. Trimming cost V 4 bases and J 7 bases, with 16 bases left between them. The DNA of the CDR3 is TGTGCCAGCAGTTCGACTCGGGGGAGTGGGACCCAGTACTTC. Its translation is CASSSTRGSGTQYF.

This chain connects TRBV27 to TRBJ2-5, with a possible D match to TRBD1 (5 bases). The J call may not be correct, given that the DNA end is closer to TRBJ2-7. The CDR3 runs 14 residues. Per germline, CDR1 MNHEY and CDR2 SMNVEV (reference sequence). CDR3 sequence (DNA): TGTGCCAGCAGTCCCTTTGGGGCCTCCTACGAGCAGTACTTC. Translated: CASSPFGASYEQYF.

The rearrangement links TRBV4-2 to TRBJ2-7; 7 positions match TRBD2. The CDR3 extends over 14 amino acids. The trim removed 2 bases at V and 4 bases at J, leaving 5 bases unmatched. Germline CDR1 reads LGHNA; CDR2 reads YNFKEQ. The CDR3 is CASSQYQGLYEQYF. As DNA, the CDR3 is TGTGCCAGCAGCCAATACCAGGGACTATACGAGCAGTACTTC.

V and J are TRBV6-1 and TRBJ2-2; maybe TRBD2 (5 bases). In germline, CDR1 is MNHNS, CDR2 SASEGT. The CDR3 spans 12 residues. Trimming took off 6 bases at V and 3 bases at J, with 5 bases between the two ends. The DNA for the CDR3 is TGTGCCAGCAGGCGGGACACCGGGGAGCTGTTTTTT. Protein sequence: CASRRDTGELFF.

The rearrangement joins TRBV2 to TRBJ2-5, with TRBD2 matching over 8 bases. The V and J ends lost 7 bases and 3 bases, in that order; junction bases with no gene match: 4. The CDR3 loop spans 13 amino acids. Germline V gene sequence: CDR1 SNHLY, CDR2 FYNNEI. The CDR3 is CASTGTRKETQYF. In DNA form, the CDR3 reads TGTGCCAGCACCGGGACTAGGAAAGAGACCCAGTACTTC.

For the CDR3, the DNA is TGTGCCAGCAGCCTCGCGGGACTAGCGGCTTACAATGAGCAGTTCTTC. Translation: CASSLAGLAAYNEQFF. V is TRBV7-9 and J is TRBJ2-1; 11 bases are a match to TRBD2. From germline, CDR1 is SEHNR and CDR2 FQNEAQ (reference sequence). V dropped 5 bases and J dropped 4; count of bases not matched to a gene: 7. There are 16 residues in the CDR3. Full variable domain (missing parts from reference TRBV7-9 and TRBJ2-1): DTGVSQNPRHKITKRGQNVTFRCDPISEHNRLYWYRQTLGQGPEFLTYFQNEAQLEKSRLLSDRFSAERPKGSFSTLEIQRTEQGDSAMYLCASSLAGLAAYNEQFFGPGTRLTVL.

This clone was counted only a few times. At the DNA level, this CDR3 is encoded by other sequences in the same sample as well. This chain uses TRBV5-1 with TRBJ1-3; D is possibly TRBD1 (6 bases). Germline loops: CDR1 SGHRS, CDR2 YFSETQ. The CDR3 is 16 residues long. Trimming shortened V by 2 bases and J by 2 bases, and 14 bases separated the two germline ends. The CDR3 DNA reads TGCGCCAGCAGCTTCGGGTCGGGGGGCGCTGGAAACACCATATATTTT. This encodes CASSFGSGGAGNTIYF. Based on the CDR3 plus reference TRBV5-1 and TRBJ1-3, the full variable domain is KAGVTQTPRYLIKTRGQQVTLSCSPISGHRSVSWYQQTPGQGLQFLFEYFSETQRNKGNFPGRFSGRQFSNSRSEMNVSTLELGDSALYLCASSFGSGGAGNTIYFGEGSWLTVV.

V is TRBV6-1 and J is TRBJ2-7; the match to TRBD1 covers 10 bases. This CDR3 spans 13 amino acids. Per the germline V gene, CDR1 is MNHNS and CDR2 is SASEGT. V lost 9 bases to trimming and J lost 3 bases; unmatched junction nucleotides: 5. CDR3 in amino acids: CASRTGGFYEQYF. DNA of the CDR3: TGTGCCAGTCGGACAGGGGGTTTCTACGAGCAGTACTTC.

This chain links TRBV11-2 with TRBJ1-3; 9 bases map to TRBD1. There are 17 residues in the CDR3. Germline assignment: CDR1 SGHAT and CDR2 FQNNGV. J was trimmed by 4 bases and V by 5 bases; bases with no gene match: 12. CDR3 protein: CASSRPGQGMGGNTIYF. In DNA, the CDR3 is TGTGCCAGCAGCCGGCCCGGACAGGGGATGGGGGGAAACACCATATATTTT.

This clone showed up just a few times. V is TRBV6-1 and J is TRBJ1-6; 7 nucleotides agree with TRBD1. From germline, CDR1 is MNHNS and CDR2 SASEGT. After removal of 4 bases from V and 7 bases from J, the junction contained 4 bases not matched to a gene. CDR3 size: 14 residues. The CDR3 loop is CASSVQGENSPLHF. The CDR3 DNA reads TGTGCCAGCAGTGTGCAGGGGGAGAATTCACCCCTCCACTTT.

The chain has TRBV6-1 and TRBJ2-6; 9 bases are shared with TRBD1. The CDR3 totals 15 residues. The V gene end was trimmed by 4 bases and the J gene end by 2 bases; junction bases not matched to a gene: 0. Germline values: CDR1 MNHNS, CDR2 SASEGT. CDR3 bases: TGTGCCAGCAGTGGACAGGGGGCTGGGGCCAACGTCCTGACTTTC. Its protein is CASSGQGAGANVLTF.

The rearrangement uses TRBV6-5 and TRBJ1-3, with a weak D call TRBD1 (5 bases). Germline V gene data show CDR1 as MNHEY and CDR2 as SVGAGI. This CDR3 spans 16 amino acids. Trimming cost V 0 bases and J 0 bases, with 9 bases left between them. CDR3 in amino acids: CASSYSMGLSGNTIYF. CDR3 DNA: TGTGCCAGCAGTTACTCGATGGGGCTCTCTGGAAACACCATATATTTT.

The rearrangement links TRBV6-5 to TRBJ2-5, with 11 bases matching TRBD1. Judging by the DNA end, TRBJ2-7 fits better; the J call may be wrong. Germline CDR1 MNHEY, CDR2 SVGAGI. The CDR3 is 15 amino acids. The CDR3, as DNA: TGTGCCAGCAGCACCCTGGACAGGGGGCGCTACGAGCAGTACTTC. Protein product: CASSTLDRGRYEQYF.

This clone has more than one count but fewer than ten. This chain connects TRBV27 to TRBJ2-3; D not certain. This CDR3 is 14 amino acids long. Germline CDR1 reads MNHEY; CDR2 reads SMNVEV (reference sequence). V lost 2 bases and J lost 8, with 14 bases in between. The CDR3 DNA sequence: TGTGCCAGCAGTTTAGAGACTCCGTCGACTACGCAGTATTTT. Translated: CASSLETPSTTQYF.

The V and J genes are TRBV19 and TRBJ2-3, with unresolved D. Trimming took 3 bases from V and 5 from J, leaving 9 bases between them. Germline V lookup: CDR1 LNHDA, CDR2 SQIVND (reference sequence). This CDR3 is built from 13 residues. The CDR3 coding sequence is TGTGCCAGTAGTATCGAGGTTCGAGATACGCAGTATTTT. This encodes CASSIEVRDTQYF.